What follows are 27 T cell receptor beta chains derived from one specimen sequenced in a study of beta chain features in type 1 diabetes. Investigators reverse transcribed all isolated RNA, so they sequenced expressed TCRB transcripts. Sequencing was performed with immunoSEQ multiplex PCR; in TCRdb, only in-frame clones are kept and a portion is missing. The table includes tens of thousands of clones, around 32% detected once. Specimen: stem cell memory CD4+ T cells from blood. The receptors stem from a woman under 30 in good health.

The genes are TRBV19 and TRBJ2-4; perhaps TRBD2 as D (6 bases). CDR3 length equals 17 residues. Germline values: CDR1 LNHDA, CDR2 SQIVND (reference sequence). The ends were cut back, 4 bases at V and 6 bases at J, with 22 bases in the middle. CDR3 amino acids: CASSRAHSGAGGNIQYF. In DNA, the CDR3 is TGTGCCAGTAGTAGAGCCCATAGCGGCGCTGGGGGAAACATTCAGTACTTC.

V is TRBV10-3 and J is TRBJ1-5, with 7 bases fitting TRBD1. Germline lookup yields CDR1 ENHRY and CDR2 SYGVKD. This CDR3 contains 17 residues. J lost 5 bases, V lost 0 bases, and 10 bases had no gene match. CDR3 sequence reads: CAISESAGGLTYQPQHF. For the CDR3, the DNA is TGTGCCATCAGTGAGTCGGCAGGGGGTCTCACCTATCAGCCCCAGCATTTT.

This clone appeared a few times. The rearrangement joins TRBV18 to TRBJ1-1, with a tentative D call TRBD1 (5 bases). Germline values: CDR1 KGHSH, CDR2 LQKENI. The V and J ends lost 2 bases and 0 bases respectively, with 13 bases between them. CDR3 length: 16 amino acids. The CDR3 loop is CASSPARQRMNTEAFF. The CDR3 DNA sequence: TGTGCCAGCTCACCAGCACGACAGAGAATGAACACTGAAGCTTTCTTT.

The chain employs TRBV2 and TRBJ1-6; D uncertain. The CDR3 sequence is 13 residues long. The V gene's germline CDR1 is SNHLY and CDR2 FYNNEI. Trimming stripped 6 bases from V and 14 bases from J, with 17 bases between. CDR3 sequence reads: CASRGDMGETLHF. The CDR3 nucleotides read TGTGCCAGCAGAGGCGACATGGGAGAGACCCTCCACTTT.

Only a few counts were recorded for this clone. The V and J genes are TRBV7-2 and TRBJ2-6; maybe TRBD1 (5 bases). With 5 bases removed from V and 4 bases from J, the gap between germline ends came to 18 bases. CDR3 length: 17 amino acids. The germline V gene has CDR1 SGHTA and CDR2 FQGNSA. The CDR3 nucleotides are TGTGCCAGCAGCCCAGAAGCAGGGCAGAGAGGGGCCAACGTCCTGACTTTC. This translates into CASSPEAGQRGANVLTF.

This clone was detected only once. The rearrangement links TRBV5-6 to TRBJ2-2, with 7 positions matching TRBD2. This CDR3 has 16 residues. With 4 bases clipped from V and 3 bases from J, the junction kept 9 bases outside the gene matches. CDR1 is SGHDT, CDR2 YYEEEE, per germline. The CDR3 nucleotides read TGTGCCAGCAGCCTAGAGCGGGGAAAGGACACCGGGGAGCTGTTTTTT. Translation: CASSLERGKDTGELFF.

There are a few counts of this clone. This rearrangement joins TRBV6-1 to TRBJ1-1; D might be TRBD1 (5 bases). This CDR3 region has 13 residues. V was pared by 2 bases and J by 8 bases, with 12 bases between. CDR1 is MNHNS and CDR2 is SASEGT in the germline V gene. In DNA form, the CDR3 reads TGTGCCAGCAGTGAACTCAACAGGTTCGAAGCTTTCTTT. It translates to CASSELNRFEAFF.

This clone was detected only a few times. The chain is built from TRBV11-1 and TRBJ2-1; maybe TRBD2 (6 bases). Trimming removed 2 bases from V and 15 bases from J, with 23 bases in between. CDR3 size: 15 residues. Germline CDR1 is SGHAT and CDR2 is FQDESV (reference sequence). The CDR3 nucleotides are TGTGCCAGCAGCTTACAAGAGGTGGGAGGCCGGGGGTTGTTCTTC. Protein product: CASSLQEVGGRGLFF. Combining the CDR3 with reference TRBV11-1 and TRBJ2-1 gives the whole variable domain EAEVAQSPRYKITEKSQAVAFWCDPISGHATLYWYRQILGQGPELLVQFQDESVVDDSQLPKDRFSAERLKGVDSTLKIQPAELGDSAMYLCASSLQEVGGRGLFFGPGTRLTVL.

The chain carries TRBV29-1 and TRBJ2-3, with TRBD2 identical over 14 bases. The CDR3 is 15 amino acids. V gave up 7 bases and J gave up 3 bases; unmatched junction bases: 6. Germline V lookup: CDR1 SQVTM, CDR2 ANQGSEA. The CDR3 DNA follows: TGCAGCGGATCCGGGACTAGCGGGAGAACAGATACGCAGTATTTT. It specifies CSGSGTSGRTDTQYF.

This chain joins TRBV2 and TRBJ2-1; unclear D gene. Germline loops: CDR1 SNHLY, CDR2 FYNNEI. The V end was cut by 2 bases, the J end by 7 bases, with 12 bases between. CDR3 size: 14 residues. The CDR3 region is CASSELVQYNEQFF. In nucleotides, the CDR3 is TGTGCCAGCAGTGAACTGGTTCAGTATAATGAGCAGTTCTTC.

This chain joins TRBV5-6 and TRBJ1-2; D is possibly TRBD1 (5 bases). V lost 4 bases to trimming and J lost 3 bases, with 16 bases between them. Per the germline V gene, CDR1 is SGHDT and CDR2 is YYEEEE. The CDR3 runs to 15 residues. In nucleotides, the CDR3 is TGTGCCAGCAGCCCACTCGGTGGGGCGGACTATGGCTACACCTTC. Translating it yields CASSPLGGADYGYTF.

The gene calls are TRBV7-3 and TRBJ1-2, with 9 positions matching TRBD1. The CDR3 is 13 residues long. Trimming at V came to 0 bases and at J to 11 bases, leaving 4 bases not matched to a gene. Germline V gene data show CDR1 as SGHTA and CDR2 as FQGTGA. CDR3 sequence: CASSLTGTGSYTF. The CDR3 DNA follows: TGTGCCAGCAGCTTAACGGGGACAGGGAGTTACACCTTC. Based on the CDR3 plus reference TRBV7-3 and TRBJ1-2, the full variable domain is GAGVSQTPSNKVTEKGKYVELRCDPISGHTALYWYRQSLGQGPEFLIYFQGTGAADDSGLPNDRFFAVRPEGSVSTLKIQRTERGDSAVYLCASSLTGTGSYTFGSGTRLTVV.

This clone was counted only a few times. The V gene is TRBV14, the J gene TRBJ2-7, with D possibly matching TRBD2 (5 bases). The CDR3 has 13 amino acids. From germline, CDR1 is SGHDN and CDR2 FVKESK. V lost 5 bases to trimming and J lost 6 bases, with 14 bases between them. CDR3 nucleotides: TGTGCCAGCAGCTATGCGGGCGCCCCCGAGCAGTACTTC. Translation gives CASSYAGAPEQYF.

V gene TRBV4-1 combines with J gene TRBJ1-2; no clear D gene. The V gene's germline CDR1 is MGHRA and CDR2 YSYEKL. V lost 0 bases and J 2 bases, leaving 7 bases between the germline ends. The CDR3 covers 14 residues. The CDR3 bases are TGCGCCAGCAGCCAAGAATACAGAAACTATGGCTACACCTTC. Encoded protein: CASSQEYRNYGYTF.

In this sample, this clone turned up a few times. The rearrangement links TRBV7-8 to TRBJ2-2, with D perhaps matching TRBD2 (6 bases). V was clipped by 5 bases and J by 5 bases, with 15 bases between them. The CDR3 loop spans 15 amino acids. Looked up from germline, CDR1 is SGHVS and CDR2 is FQNEAQ. CDR3 sequence: CASSRSGMGTGELFF. The CDR3 region has the DNA TGTGCCAGCAGCCGTAGCGGAATGGGGACCGGGGAGCTGTTTTTT.

DNA for the CDR3: TGTGCCAGCAGTACAGGGGTCGTAAATGAAAAACTGTTTTTT. Its protein is CASSTGVVNEKLFF. The chain has TRBV2 and TRBJ1-4; 7 bases fit TRBD1. J lost 5 bases, V lost 5 bases, and 5 bases had no gene match. CDR3 length equals 14 residues. Looked up from germline, CDR1 is SNHLY and CDR2 is FYNNEI.

This chain links TRBV10-3 with TRBJ2-1; possibly TRBD2 for D (6 bases). This CDR3 contains 15 residues. The germline V gene encodes CDR1 ENHRY and CDR2 SYGVKD. With 0 bases removed from V and 8 bases from J, the gap between germline ends came to 14 bases. CDR3 residues: CAISESAAGADEQFF. CDR3 DNA sequence: TGTGCCATCAGTGAGTCAGCAGCGGGTGCCGATGAGCAGTTCTTC.

The chain carries TRBV10-3 and TRBJ2-3; D might be TRBD2 (7 bases). The V end lost 3 bases, the J end lost 4 bases, and 14 bases lay between the germline ends. The length of the CDR3 is 15 residues. Germline CDR1 and CDR2: ENHRY and SYGVKD. The CDR3 DNA reads TGTGCCATCAGTGAAAGTCGGGGGGCGGCAGATACGCAGTATTTT. It codes for CAISESRGAADTQYF.

The chain combines TRBV29-1 with TRBJ2-5, with TRBD1 matching 9 bases. The CDR3 loop spans 14 amino acids. Germline trimming cut 5 bases from V and 5 bases from J; bases unmatched to any gene: 9. Per germline, CDR1 SQVTM and CDR2 ANQGSEA. The CDR3 here is CSVTRQGGLETQYF. CDR3 sequence (DNA): TGCAGCGTTACACGACAGGGGGGTTTGGAGACCCAGTACTTC. The full variable domain, in which reference TRBV29-1 and TRBJ2-5 provide the parts outside the CDR3, is SAVISQKPSRDICQRGTSLTIQCQVDSQVTMMFWYRQQPGQSLTLIATANQGSEATYESGFVIDKFPISRPNLTFSTLTVSNMSPEDSSIYLCSVTRQGGLETQYFGPGTRLLVL.

The chain joins TRBV7-9 to TRBJ2-5, with TRBD2 matching over 10 bases. In germline, CDR1 is SEHNR, CDR2 FQNEAQ (reference sequence). This CDR3 comprises 14 residues. J gave up 2 bases and V 11 bases, and 8 bases lay outside the gene matches. CDR3 sequence (DNA): TGTGCCGAATCCCTTAGCGGGGGGCAAGAGACCCAGTACTTC. Protein: CAESLSGGQETQYF.

In its sample, this clone was seen a few times. The chain employs TRBV9 and TRBJ1-1; possibly TRBD1 for D (5 bases). Trimming removed 0 bases from V and 8 bases from J, with 14 bases in between. Per germline, CDR1 SGDLS and CDR2 YYNGEE. This CDR3 has 14 residues. The CDR3 DNA sequence: TGTGCCAGCAGCGTAGGGTCCTTGACAGCAGAAGCTTTCTTT. It specifies CASSVGSLTAEAFF.

The chain links TRBV6-6 to TRBJ1-1; the match to TRBD1 covers 9 bases. J gave up 10 bases and V 3 bases, and 3 bases lay outside the gene matches. Germline CDR1 and CDR2: MNHNY and SVGAGI (reference sequence). The CDR3 loop spans 12 amino acids. The chain's CDR3 is CASSYSGQGAFF. The DNA for the CDR3 is TGTGCCAGCAGTTATTCGGGACAGGGAGCTTTCTTT.

This clone occurred a few times. The chain combines TRBV14 with TRBJ1-2, with unresolved D. Germline-derived CDR1 and CDR2 are SGHDN and FVKESK. This CDR3 comprises 13 residues. The V end was cut by 3 bases, the J end by 7 bases, with 12 bases between. This CDR3 is CASSQRAEGGYTF. The DNA for the CDR3 is TGTGCCAGCAGCCAGAGGGCCGAGGGTGGCTACACCTTC.

This clone was detected a few times. The chain carries TRBV7-2 and TRBJ2-2, with D hard to call. The V gene's germline CDR1 is SGHTA and CDR2 FQGNSA. The CDR3 has 14 residues. The germline V and J ends were trimmed by 3 bases and 1 base, with 6 bases remaining between them. CDR3 region: CASSFYLNTGELFF. The CDR3 region has the DNA TGTGCCAGCAGCTTCTACCTGAACACCGGGGAGCTGTTTTTT.

This clone was observed a few times. The chain combines TRBV5-6 with TRBJ2-7, with TRBD1 identical over 7 bases. The junction had 5 bases not matched to a gene; V was cut back by 3 bases and J by 2 bases. CDR1 and CDR2 from the germline V gene are SGHDT and YYEEEE. The CDR3 loop spans 14 amino acids. CDR3 sequence: CASSYRGFTYEQYF. The CDR3 region has the DNA TGTGCCAGCAGCTACAGGGGTTTTACCTACGAGCAGTACTTC.

This sequence joins TRBV20-1 and TRBJ2-5, with D tentatively TRBD1 (6 bases). V was clipped by 7 bases and J by 5 bases, with 11 bases between them. This CDR3 has 11 amino acids. The V gene's germline CDR1 is DFQATT and CDR2 SNEGSKA (reference sequence). CDR3 bases: TGCAGTGGGTCTAGGGGGGAGACCCAGTACTTC. Amino acids: CSGSRGETQYF.

This clone occurred a few times. The rearrangement links TRBV6-1 to TRBJ1-1, with D perhaps TRBD1 (5 bases). Trimming removed 6 bases at V and 1 base at J, with 12 bases between. Germline V gives CDR1 MNHNS, CDR2 SASEGT. The CDR3 has 14 residues. For the CDR3, the DNA is TGTGCCAGCAGCCCCGGGCAGGGGAACACTGAAGCTTTCTTT. Encoded protein: CASSPGQGNTEAFF.